The 6 T cell receptor beta chains presented below share a single source sample, sequenced in a study of T cell changes during pregnancy in multiple sclerosis. Here immunoSEQ multiplex PCR was the method, and the copy in TCRdb shows in-frame clones only, minus some. The table includes around 57,000 clones, about nine tenths detected once. The material was peripheral blood, obtained after pregnancy. The receptors originated from a female donor in good health, enrolled as a control in a pregnancy study.

The chain is built from TRBV18 and TRBJ1-3; TRBD1 matches 10 bases. In germline, CDR1 is KGHSH, CDR2 LQKENI. The CDR3 loop spans 16 amino acids. V shed 4 bases and J 0 bases; nucleotides not matched to a gene: 3. The CDR3 loop is CASSLGQGSSGNTIYF. CDR3 DNA: TGTGCCAGCTCACTGGGACAGGGGAGCTCTGGAAACACCATATATTTT.

In its sample, this clone was seen once. V and J are TRBV7-3 and TRBJ1-1; D ambiguous. The germline gives CDR1 SGHTA, CDR2 FQGTGA. The CDR3 has 15 residues. Between the trimmed V and J ends, which lost 1 base and 1 base, there was a span of 10 bases. The CDR3 nucleotides read TGTGCCAGCAGCTTAAATGGCGGGGAGAACACTGAAGCTTTCTTT. This gives the protein CASSLNGGENTEAFF.

The rearrangement links TRBV10-3 to TRBJ1-1; TRBD1 matches 7 bases. The germline V gene encodes CDR1 ENHRY and CDR2 SYGVKD. This CDR3 is 14 amino acids long. J was trimmed by 0 bases and V by 6 bases; bases with no gene match: 4. CDR3 sequence reads: CAIRVTGLNTEAFF. CDR3 in DNA: TGTGCCATCAGGGTGACAGGGTTGAACACTGAAGCTTTCTTT.

This chain joins TRBV15 and TRBJ1-1, with D possibly matching TRBD1 (6 bases). Germline CDR1 is LNHNV and CDR2 is YYDKDF (reference sequence). Between the trimmed V and J ends, which lost 3 bases and 1 base, there was a span of 15 bases. This CDR3 comprises 16 residues. The CDR3 here is CATSRSGDVGNTEAFF. In DNA, the CDR3 is TGTGCCACCAGCAGGTCAGGGGACGTAGGGAACACTGAAGCTTTCTTT.

V usage is TRBV9 and J usage is TRBJ2-4; TRBD1 might be the D (6 bases). V was shortened by 0 bases and J by 5 bases, with 12 bases between the two germline ends. Germline CDR1 is SGDLS and CDR2 is YYNGEE. The CDR3 has 15 residues. CDR3 residues: CASSVDFRQENIQYF. The DNA of the CDR3 is TGTGCCAGCAGCGTAGATTTTAGACAGGAAAACATTCAGTACTTC.

This clone appeared a few times. The chain carries TRBV20-1 and TRBJ1-2; D might be TRBD1 (6 bases). This CDR3 contains 11 residues. The germline CDR1 and CDR2 sequences are DFQATT and SNEGSKA (reference sequence). The V end was cut by 7 bases, the J end by 7 bases, with 13 bases between. DNA for the CDR3: TGCAGTGTACAGGGCGGTGGTGGCTACACCTTC. Translation gives CSVQGGGGYTF.